Detailed here is one TCR beta chain. These data are taken from a study of cytomegalovirus exposure and HLA in healthy donors. Trimming left V 4 bases short and J 0 bases short, with 17 bases between. Germline assignment: CDR1 SGHNT and CDR2 YYREEE (reference sequence). This CDR3 has 18 amino acids. Primers included in the PCR were 60 Vbeta and 13 Jbeta primers. As handled by the study authors: Tens of millions of unique TCR beta chains, about 12 million shared, were counted in a later analysis. The protocol was immunoSEQ multiplex PCR, while the TCRdb copy is restricted to in-frame clones and leaves out a portion. The DNA gave D and trimming, while V, J and clone size come from that table. Altogether 150,000 or so clones are present, roughly 73% being singletons, with the ten largest covering approximately 10%.

The TCR originated in a young man in good health and CMV-seropositive. The source material was PBMCs. V usage is TRBV5-4 and J usage is TRBJ2-6; a possible D gene is TRBD2 (6 bases). The CDR3 loop reads CASSEPGLFSSGANVLTF. The CDR3 bases are TGTGCCAGCAGCGAGCCGGGACTCTTCTCCTCTGGGGCCAACGTCCTGACTTTC.